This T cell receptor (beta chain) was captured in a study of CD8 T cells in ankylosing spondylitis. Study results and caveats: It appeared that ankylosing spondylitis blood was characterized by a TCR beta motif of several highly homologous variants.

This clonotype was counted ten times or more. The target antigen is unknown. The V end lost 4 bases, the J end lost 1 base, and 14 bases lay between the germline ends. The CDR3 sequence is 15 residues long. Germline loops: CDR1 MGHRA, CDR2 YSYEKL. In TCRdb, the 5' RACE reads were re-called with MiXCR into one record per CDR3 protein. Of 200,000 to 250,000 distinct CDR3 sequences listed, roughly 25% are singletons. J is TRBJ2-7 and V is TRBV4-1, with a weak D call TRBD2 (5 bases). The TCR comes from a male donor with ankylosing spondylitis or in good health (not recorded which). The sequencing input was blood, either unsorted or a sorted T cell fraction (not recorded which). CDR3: CASSPNGLGSYEQYF. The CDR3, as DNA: TGCGCCAGCAGCCCTAATGGACTCGGATCCTACGAGCAGTACTTC.